The clone carrying this T cell receptor (beta chain) was seen ten or more times. Its target is not known. This specimen comes from a study of T cells after yellow fever vaccination. Study-wide results and limits: Only a small proportion of the clonotypes turned up in both the CD4 and the CD8 compartments, likely arising from convergent recombination. Booster samples showed a return of most primary-vaccination clones (around 96% CD4, approximately 88% CD8).

Germline lookup yields CDR1 LGHNA and CDR2 YSLEER. The CDR3 spans 14 residues. Trimming took 1 base from V and 2 from J, leaving 7 bases between them. Generation of TCR cDNA used 5'RACE template switching (which added a universal primer site and UMIs). Using its own MiXCR run on the 5' RACE reads, TCRdb lists one record per CDR3 protein. This table holds about 400,000 distinct CDR3 sequences, approximately 6% found once. Sequencing was performed on PBMCs, taken 5 days after the yellow fever booster vaccination. The chain recombines TRBV4-3 with TRBJ2-3; D uncertain. This receptor was taken from a man aged 25-45 years who received the YFV17D yellow fever vaccine. CDR3 sequence reads: CASSQGASTDTQYF. CDR3 bases: TGCGCCAGCAGCCAAGGCGCCTCCACAGATACGCAGTATTTT.